The 17 T cell receptor beta chains in this list originate from one sample, sequenced in a study of blood T cell repertoires in COVID-19. Data came from immunoSEQ multiplex PCR; TCRdb stores just in-frame clones and leaves some out. The repertoire holds some 110,000 clones, with 80% to 85% as singletons. Sequencing was carried out using peripheral blood. These receptors were collected from a man in his 70s with acute or convalescent COVID-19.

This clone was counted once. The chain uses TRBV14 and TRBJ1-1; 9 nucleotides match TRBD1. Germline CDR1 SGHDN, CDR2 FVKESK. This CDR3 region has 15 residues. With V trimmed by 3 bases and J by 2 bases, 4 bases remained unmatched. The CDR3 region is CASSQDRGGNTEAFF. The CDR3 nucleotides read TGTGCCAGCAGCCAGGACAGGGGAGGAAACACTGAAGCTTTCTTT. Using reference TRBV14 and TRBJ1-1 for the parts outside the CDR3, the full variable domain is EAGVTQFPSHSVIEKGQTVTLRCDPISGHDNLYWYRRVMGKEIKFLLHFVKESKQDESGMPNNRFLAERTGGTYSTLKVQPAELEDSGVYFCASSQDRGGNTEAFFGQGTRLTVV.

V and J are TRBV10-1 and TRBJ2-2; 9 positions match TRBD1. Trimming removed 5 bases from V and 7 bases from J; junction bases left unmatched: 8. Germline loops: CDR1 WNHNN, CDR2 SYGVQD (reference sequence). The CDR3 extends over 15 amino acids. The CDR3 reads CASSPGQGNHGELFF. The CDR3 nucleotides read TGCGCCAGCAGTCCGGGACAGGGAAATCACGGGGAGCTGTTTTTT.

This clone appeared once. The CDR3 sequence is CSGGDGGNQPQHF. The CDR3 nucleotides are TGCAGCGGGGGGGACGGAGGTAATCAGCCCCAGCATTTT. This chain links TRBV29-1 with TRBJ1-5, with TRBD1 as a possible D gene (5 bases). Per the germline V gene, CDR1 is SQVTM and CDR2 is ANQGSEA. The CDR3 has 13 residues. V gave up 7 bases and J gave up 4 bases, with 14 bases separating them.

To note about this clone: One end of the junction is discordant with germline, which a read error may explain. The CDR3 DNA sequence: TGTGCTAGCAGCCCAGGACTAGTGCAAAGAGGAGATACGCAGTATTTT. Residues: CASSPGLVQRGDTQYF. This chain connects TRBV7-7 to TRBJ2-3; 7 positions agree with TRBD2. CDR1 SSHAT and CDR2 FNYEAQ come from the germline V gene (reference sequence). This CDR3 is built from 16 residues. The complete variable domain, with remaining parts taken from reference TRBV7-7 and TRBJ2-3, reads GAGVSQSPRYKVTKRGQDVTLRCDPISSHATLYWYQQALGQGPEFLTYFNYEAQPDKSGLPSDRFSAERPEGSISTLTIQRTEQRDSAMYRCASSPGLVQRGDTQYFGPGTRLTVL.

This sequence joins TRBV6-5 and TRBJ1-1, with 10 nucleotides matching TRBD1. The CDR3 is 14 residues long. The V gene end was trimmed by 5 bases and the J gene end by 11 bases; junction bases not matched to a gene: 11. CDR1 MNHEY and CDR2 SVGAGI come from the germline V gene. The CDR3 nucleotides are TGTGCCAGCAGTACCCGGGACAGGGGTTTGCGGGCTTTCTTT. Its translation is CASSTRDRGLRAFF.

The chain couples TRBV24-1 to TRBJ2-5; a possible D gene is TRBD2 (5 bases). The length of the CDR3 is 12 residues. The germline gives CDR1 KGHDR, CDR2 SFDVKD. V gave up 9 bases and J gave up 0 bases, with 7 bases separating them. This CDR3 is CATQDYQETQYF. The CDR3 DNA follows: TGTGCCACCCAGGACTACCAAGAGACCCAGTACTTC.

This clone was recorded a few times. V usage is TRBV24-1 and J usage is TRBJ1-1; D gene uncertain. Trimming removed 0 bases at V and 4 bases at J, with 5 bases between. Germline assignment: CDR1 KGHDR and CDR2 SFDVKD. This CDR3 region has 13 residues. The CDR3 region is CATSDLQFTEAFF. DNA of the CDR3: TGTGCCACCAGTGATTTGCAGTTCACTGAAGCTTTCTTT.

The chain joins TRBV6-5 to TRBJ2-7; D is uncertain. Trimming took off 2 bases at V and 9 bases at J, with 8 bases between the two ends. CDR3 length equals 11 residues. Germline CDR1 and CDR2: MNHEY and SVGAGI. The CDR3 loop reads CASSYHGLQYF. The DNA of the CDR3 is TGTGCCAGCAGTTACCACGGGTTGCAGTACTTC.

The rearrangement joins TRBV7-3 to TRBJ1-6; 7 bases match TRBD1. This CDR3 is 14 amino acids long. Germline lookup yields CDR1 SGHTA and CDR2 FQGTGA. Trimming at V came to 5 bases and at J to 6 bases, leaving 4 bases not matched to a gene. CDR3 nucleotides: TGTGCCAGCAGCCGGGACAGCCCTAATTCACCCCTCCACTTT. Encoded protein: CASSRDSPNSPLHF.

The V and J genes are TRBV5-4 and TRBJ1-2; D may be TRBD1 (5 bases). Per the germline V gene, CDR1 is SGHNT and CDR2 is YYREEE (reference sequence). Trimming left V 6 bases short and J 2 bases short, with 14 bases between. The CDR3 extends over 14 amino acids. The CDR3 DNA reads TGTGCCAGCAAAATATGGACACCGAACTATGGCTACACCTTC. It is translated as CASKIWTPNYGYTF.

The chain employs TRBV11-3 and TRBJ2-1, with TRBD2 matching 13 bases. This CDR3 contains 16 residues. The V segment lost 5 bases and the J segment 4 bases; nucleotides outside the gene matches: 5. Germline CDR1 and CDR2: SGHNT and YENEEA. CDR3: CASSPGLAGTYNEQFF. CDR3 DNA: TGTGCCAGCAGCCCGGGACTAGCGGGGACGTACAATGAGCAGTTCTTC.

In this sample, this clone turned up once. CDR3 nucleotides: TGTGCCACCAGCGCTCAGGGTCGGAAAACCGGGGAGCTGTTTTTT. Its translation: CATSAQGRKTGELFF. The rearrangement uses TRBV15 and TRBJ2-2, with a weak D call TRBD1 (5 bases). CDR1 is LNHNV, CDR2 YYDKDF, per germline (reference sequence). The length of the CDR3 is 15 residues. The V gene lost 5 bases and the J gene lost 5 bases, with 15 bases spanning the gap.

The J gene is TRBJ2-3, the V gene TRBV28, with 8 positions matching TRBD1. V lost 3 bases to trimming and J lost 7 bases; unmatched junction nucleotides: 9. CDR3 size: 15 residues. Germline values: CDR1 MDHEN, CDR2 SYDVKM. DNA of the CDR3: TGTGCCAGCAGTTTCGGACAGGGCCCCCAGAATACGCAGTATTTT. Amino acids: CASSFGQGPQNTQYF.

The chain uses TRBV6-1 and TRBJ1-2, with D possibly TRBD1 on 6 matching bases. The CDR3 loop spans 14 amino acids. V was clipped by 2 bases and J by 7 bases, with 14 bases between them. Germline CDR1 and CDR2: MNHNS and SASEGT. The CDR3 nucleotides read TGTGCCAGCAGTGAAAATACAGGGAGCTTTGGCTACACCTTC. The encoded protein is CASSENTGSFGYTF.

The chain couples TRBV5-8 to TRBJ1-2; no clear D. The CDR3 loop spans 15 amino acids. Germline CDR1 reads SGHTS; CDR2 reads YDEGEE. With 0 bases removed from V and 4 bases from J, the gap between germline ends came to 13 bases. DNA for the CDR3: TGTGCCAGCAGCTTGGGGCGAGAGGCAGTCTATGGCTACACCTTC. It encodes CASSLGREAVYGYTF.

This clone occurred a few times. V is TRBV28 and J is TRBJ1-1; possible D gene TRBD1, 6 bases. The CDR3 is 15 amino acids. The V gene's germline CDR1 is MDHEN and CDR2 SYDVKM. Trimming stripped 6 bases from V and 7 bases from J, with 21 bases between. The DNA for the CDR3 is TGTGCCAGCAGCCAGAGGGGGAGAGGGAAGGATGAAGCTTTCTTT. Translating it yields CASSQRGRGKDEAFF.

V gene TRBV6-4 combines with J gene TRBJ1-1; D is perhaps TRBD1 (5 bases). The CDR3 is 14 residues long. Per germline, CDR1 MRHNA and CDR2 SNTAGT. Trimming took 2 bases from V and 4 from J, leaving 11 bases between them. CDR3 DNA: TGTGCCAGCAGTGACACCTTCGGGGGCACTGAAGCTTTCTTT. Translation gives CASSDTFGGTEAFF.